This T cell receptor (beta chain) emerged from a study of response to subunit inactivated influenza vaccine. General observations from the study: Authors suggested that a seasonal influenza vaccination recruits few new T cells each time.

There are a few counts of this clonotype. The target antigen is unknown. MiXCR was run by TCRdb on the RT-PCR reads, yielding one entry per CDR3 protein. The table records 530,000 or so distinct CDR3 sequences, 12% of them present only once. This CDR3 has 14 amino acids. V shed 3 bases and J shed 0 bases, with 9 bases lying between them. CDR1 and CDR2 from the germline V gene are MDHEN and SYDVKM. This chain joins TRBV28 and TRBJ2-7; D is undetermined. The sample consisted of PBMCs from blood, taken on the day of vaccination. This clonotype was sampled from a man aged 50-60 years who received an inactivated influenza vaccine. The CDR3 sequence is CASSFFGASYEQYF. The CDR3 DNA follows: TGTGCCAGCAGTTTTTTTGGCGCCTCCTACGAGCAGTACTTC.